Below are 14 T cell receptor beta chains sequenced from a single sample in a study of blood T cell repertoires in COVID-19. Some clones are missing from TCRdb's copy, which holds only in-frame ones; the method was immunoSEQ multiplex PCR. Of roughly 220,000 clones listed, around 87% are singletons. The material sequenced was peripheral blood. Receptors were obtained from a man aged 60-69 years with acute or convalescent COVID-19.

The genes are TRBV6-5 and TRBJ2-2; TRBD1 might be the D (8 bases). Deletions cut 11 bases from V and 1 base from J, with 17 bases between. This CDR3 has 15 residues. CDR1 and CDR2 (germline): MNHEY, SVGAGI. CDR3 sequence (DNA): TGTGCCGGGGGGAGGGGGACAGGGAACACCGGGGAGCTGTTTTTT. Protein product: CAGGRGTGNTGELFF.

The chain recombines TRBV5-4 with TRBJ1-1; TRBD1 matches at 8 bases. CDR1 and CDR2 from the germline V gene are SGHNT and YYREEE (reference sequence). V dropped 4 bases and J dropped 2; count of bases not matched to a gene: 13. This CDR3 has 17 amino acids. This CDR3 reads CASSGSGRGHENTEAFF. As DNA, the CDR3 is TGTGCCAGCAGCGGTTCGGGCAGGGGGCACGAAAACACTGAAGCTTTCTTT.

CDR3 residues: CASSVDRVSPLHF. CDR3 DNA sequence: TGTGCCAGTAGTGTGGACAGGGTTTCACCCCTCCACTTT. V and J are TRBV19 and TRBJ1-6, with 8 bases fitting TRBD1. CDR1 LNHDA and CDR2 SQIVND come from the germline V gene (reference sequence). The CDR3 is 13 residues long. J lost 9 bases, V lost 5 bases, and 3 bases had no gene match.

Note on this clone: This sample includes further DNA sequences coding for the same CDR3. The chain has TRBV12-3 or TRBV12-4 and TRBJ1-5, with D tentatively TRBD1 (5 bases). This CDR3 region has 13 residues. V dropped 5 bases and J dropped 4 bases, with 9 bases sitting between them. CDR3 nucleotide sequence: TGTGCCAGCAGTCCCCGGGGGAATCAGCCCCAGCATTTT. It codes for CASSPRGNQPQHF.

The rearrangement joins TRBV4-2 to TRBJ2-1, with D tentatively TRBD2 (6 bases). The CDR3 spans 16 residues. Trimming removed 0 bases from V and 7 bases from J, with 16 bases in between. The germline V gene encodes CDR1 LGHNA and CDR2 YNFKEQ. This CDR3 reads CASSQDRATGGNEQFF. The CDR3 DNA sequence: TGTGCCAGCAGCCAAGACAGGGCTACCGGGGGTAATGAGCAGTTCTTC.

CDR3 loop: CATRGGGNTGELFF. The DNA of the CDR3 is TGTGCCACTCGGGGGGGAGGGAATACCGGGGAGCTGTTTTTT. The rearrangement links TRBV6-5 to TRBJ2-2; 8 bases fit TRBD2. The CDR3 has 14 residues. With 10 bases clipped from V and 5 bases from J, the junction kept 9 bases outside the gene matches. Germline V gene lookup returns CDR1 MNHEY and CDR2 SVGAGI.

In this sample, this clone turned up once. As DNA, the CDR3 is TGTGCCAGCAGCCTGGGACAGGGGATGGTCACTGAAGCTTTCTTT. It encodes CASSLGQGMVTEAFF. The rearrangement uses TRBV6-5 and TRBJ1-1, with 10 bases fitting TRBD1. Germline V gene sequence: CDR1 MNHEY, CDR2 SVGAGI. The CDR3 has 15 residues. Trimming took 6 bases from V and 4 from J; bases not matched to a gene: 8.

J is TRBJ1-2 and V is TRBV30, with no clear D. The CDR3 covers 14 residues. The V gene lost 3 bases and the J gene lost 3 bases, with 14 bases spanning the gap. The germline CDR1 and CDR2 sequences are GTSNPN and SVGIG (reference sequence). In DNA form, the CDR3 reads TGTGCCTGGAGCTACGGTCACGGGGACTATGGCTACACCTTC. Encoded protein: CAWSYGHGDYGYTF.

The V call is TRBV6-5, the J call TRBJ1-1, with 10 positions matching TRBD1. The CDR3 sequence is 13 residues long. Trimming at V came to 5 bases and at J to 5 bases, leaving 2 bases not matched to a gene. The germline gives CDR1 MNHEY, CDR2 SVGAGI. The CDR3 here is CASSRTGGTEAFF. CDR3 nucleotide sequence: TGTGCCAGCAGTCGGACAGGGGGAACTGAAGCTTTCTTT.

The V gene is TRBV6-1, the J gene TRBJ1-1, with TRBD1 identical over 8 bases. Trimming cost V 3 bases and J 4 bases; bases outside gene matches: 1. Germline V CDR1 and CDR2: MNHNS, SASEGT. The CDR3 loop spans 13 amino acids. CDR3: CASSDGQGTEAFF. The CDR3 DNA sequence: TGTGCCAGCAGTGACGGACAGGGCACTGAAGCTTTCTTT.

This chain connects TRBV5-4 to TRBJ2-3, with D tentatively TRBD2 (5 bases). The V and J ends lost 0 bases and 4 bases respectively, with 18 bases between them. This CDR3 spans 17 amino acids. CDR1 and CDR2 (germline): SGHNT, YYREEE (reference sequence). The CDR3 bases are TGTGCCAGCAGCTTGGCCGGAGCGGTAGGTAGGGCAGATACGCAGTATTTT. This codes for CASSLAGAVGRADTQYF.

The genes are TRBV27 and TRBJ1-6, with a tentative D call TRBD1 (6 bases). V lost 4 bases and J lost 10, with 14 bases in between. The CDR3 runs 14 residues. Germline V gives CDR1 MNHEY, CDR2 SMNVEV (reference sequence). CDR3 amino acids: CASSSRTVGSPLHF. CDR3 bases: TGTGCCAGCAGTTCCCGGACAGTCGGGTCACCCCTCCACTTT.

J is TRBJ2-5 and V is TRBV7-3, with 10 bases that match TRBD1. Per the germline V gene, CDR1 is SGHTA and CDR2 is FQGTGA. Trimming at V came to 0 bases and at J to 5 bases, leaving 0 bases not matched to a gene. CDR3 size: 14 residues. Here the CDR3 reads CASSLTGQGETQYF. The CDR3 bases are TGTGCCAGCAGCTTAACGGGACAGGGGGAGACCCAGTACTTC. The complete variable domain, with remaining parts taken from reference TRBV7-3 and TRBJ2-5, reads GAGVSQTPSNKVTEKGKYVELRCDPISGHTALYWYRQSLGQGPEFLIYFQGTGAADDSGLPNDRFFAVRPEGSVSTLKIQRTERGDSAVYLCASSLTGQGETQYFGPGTRLLVL.

The chain links TRBV28 to TRBJ1-3, with D perhaps TRBD1 (5 bases). CDR3 length: 18 residues. Trimming pared 7 bases from V and 1 base from J, leaving 23 bases between. CDR1 is MDHEN and CDR2 is SYDVKM in the germline V gene. The CDR3 nucleotides are TGTGCCAGCAAGTCCGACCGGGACTCTGATCCTTCTGGAAACACCATATATTTT. Translated, it gives CASKSDRDSDPSGNTIYF.